This T cell receptor (beta chain) is from a study of CD8+ T cells in alopecia areata. Reverse transcribed after extraction, RNA yielded cDNA as the sequencing template. Generated by immunoSEQ multiplex PCR, the TCRdb table keeps only in-frame clones and is missing some. The sample contains about 64,000 clones, about 44% of which appear only once. The CDR3 is 15 amino acids. V trimming: 5 bases; J trimming: 3 bases; junction bases outside the gene matches: 6. Per the germline V gene, CDR1 is SGHRS and CDR2 is YFSETQ. The sequence was collected from a human donor with alopecia areata. The rearrangement links TRBV5-1 to TRBJ2-1, with 9 bases lining up with TRBD2. The sequenced material came from NKG2D-low CD8+ T cells sorted from blood. CDR3 nucleotides: TGCGCCAGCAGTCCAAGCGGGGGGTACTACAATGAGCAGTTCTTC. Protein product: CASSPSGGYYNEQFF.